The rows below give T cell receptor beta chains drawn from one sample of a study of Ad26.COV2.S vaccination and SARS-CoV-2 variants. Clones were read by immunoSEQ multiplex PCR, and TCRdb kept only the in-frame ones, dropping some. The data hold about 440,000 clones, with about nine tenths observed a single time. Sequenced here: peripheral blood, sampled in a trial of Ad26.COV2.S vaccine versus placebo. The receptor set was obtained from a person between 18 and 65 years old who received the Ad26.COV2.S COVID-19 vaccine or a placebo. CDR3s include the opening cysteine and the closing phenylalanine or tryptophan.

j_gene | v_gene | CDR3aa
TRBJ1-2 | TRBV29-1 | CSGLAAGGANYGYTF
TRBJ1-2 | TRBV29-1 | CSVGNRDFYGYTF
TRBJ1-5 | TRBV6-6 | CASSYSGGDQPQHF
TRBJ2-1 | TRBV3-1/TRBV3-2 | CASSQVKGGRGQFF
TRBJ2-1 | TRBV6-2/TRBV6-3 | CASSYPGTGAPSRYNEQFF
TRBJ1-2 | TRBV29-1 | CSVREQGKPGYTF
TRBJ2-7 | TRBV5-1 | CASSPLQGSPGEQYF
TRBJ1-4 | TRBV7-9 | CASTVGQGFEKLFF
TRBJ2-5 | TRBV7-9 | CASSLGLADTQETQYF
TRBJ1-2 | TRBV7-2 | CASRGAEGGNYGYTF
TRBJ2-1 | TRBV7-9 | CASSLGLARGNEQFF
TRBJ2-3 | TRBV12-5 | CASAFGGNGQYF
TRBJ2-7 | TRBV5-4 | CASSGGWGSYEQYF
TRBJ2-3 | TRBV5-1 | CASSRGLEGDTQYF
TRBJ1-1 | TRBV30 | CAWSPGGANEAFF
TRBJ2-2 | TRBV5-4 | CASSHQTGGFTGELFF
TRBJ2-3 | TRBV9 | CASSATNSGTDTQYF
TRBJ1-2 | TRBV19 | CASTPTGRAGYGYTF
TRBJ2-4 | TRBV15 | CATSRGTVAGKNIQYF
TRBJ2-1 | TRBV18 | CASSVLSGASYNEQFF
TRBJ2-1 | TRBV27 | CASSRRRGGSYNEQFF
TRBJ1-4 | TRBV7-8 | CASSLDEKLFF
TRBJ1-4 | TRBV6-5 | CASSSPTGGNEKLFF
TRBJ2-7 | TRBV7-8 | CASSLGTVKSYEQYF
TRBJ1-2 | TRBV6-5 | CASSYSLGVAGAGYTF
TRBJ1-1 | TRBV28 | CASKPTGFGTEAFF
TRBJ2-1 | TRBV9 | CASSGLRVRGEQFF
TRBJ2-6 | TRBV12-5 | CASGLERRVQYFSGANVLTF
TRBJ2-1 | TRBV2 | CASTRDGGEQFF
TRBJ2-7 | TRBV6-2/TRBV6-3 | CASSYSTTHEQYF
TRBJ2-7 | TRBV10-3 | CAISESLQSYEQYF
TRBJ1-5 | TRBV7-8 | CASSLAGQGANNQPQHF
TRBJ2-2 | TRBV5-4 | CASSLADGELFF
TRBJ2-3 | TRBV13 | CASSSRLAGGSDTQYF
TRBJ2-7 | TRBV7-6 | CASSLGGLTGTPYEQYF
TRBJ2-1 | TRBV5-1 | CASSLTGLALPIGQFF
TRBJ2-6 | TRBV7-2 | CASSLARAHGANVLTF
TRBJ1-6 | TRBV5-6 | CASSLRPSPLHF
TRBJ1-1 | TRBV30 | CALAPPGGVVENTEAFF
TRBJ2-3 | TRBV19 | CASSVVGTGGADTQYF
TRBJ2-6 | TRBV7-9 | CASSLGFWATTSGANVLTF
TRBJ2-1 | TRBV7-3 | CASSLPRAGTYNEQFF
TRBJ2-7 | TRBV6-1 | CASSEIEVSYEQYF
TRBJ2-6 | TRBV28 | CASSLYPSSGTGANVLTF
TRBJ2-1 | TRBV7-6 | CASSHTSRGHNEQFF
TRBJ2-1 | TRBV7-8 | CATELGGRDEQFF
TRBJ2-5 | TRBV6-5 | CASSSNHRETQYF
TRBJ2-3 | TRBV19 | CASSTSTGSTDTQYF
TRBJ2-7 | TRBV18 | CASSPLDRGAEQYF
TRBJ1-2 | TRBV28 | CASRPGGYNGYTF
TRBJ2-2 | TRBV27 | CASPFKGQANPTGELFF
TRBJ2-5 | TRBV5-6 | CASSAGTDEETQYF
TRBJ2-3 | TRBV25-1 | CASSDSQGRETDTQYF